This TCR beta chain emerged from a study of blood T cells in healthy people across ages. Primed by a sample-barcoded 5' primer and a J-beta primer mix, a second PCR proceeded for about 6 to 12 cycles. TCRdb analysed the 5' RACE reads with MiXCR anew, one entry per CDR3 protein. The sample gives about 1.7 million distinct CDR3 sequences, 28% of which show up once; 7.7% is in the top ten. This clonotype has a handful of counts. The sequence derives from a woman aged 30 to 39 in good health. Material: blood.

CDR3 in DNA: TGCAGTGTTCAGCAGGGTATCGATCAGCCCCAGCATTTT. Its protein is CSVQQGIDQPQHF. The V and J genes are TRBV20-1 and TRBJ1-5, with a weak D call TRBD1 (5 bases). CDR1 is DFQATT and CDR2 is SNEGSKA in the germline V gene (reference sequence). The CDR3 totals 13 residues. V was trimmed by 7 bases and J by 5 bases, leaving 15 bases between them.